Sequencing of this TCR beta chain was carried out in a study of spatial heterogeneity in lung cancer. This CDR3 spans 13 amino acids. V lost 6 bases to trimming and J lost 3 bases, with 12 bases between them. Germline V gene sequence: CDR1 MDHEN, CDR2 SYDVKM. TCRdb independently ran MiXCR on the 5' RACE reads; one entry per CDR3 protein. The profile shows 40,000 to 55,000 distinct CDR3 sequences, 12% to 15% of them singletons. Documented time point: sample taken at primary tumor resection. Frozen PBMC, nontumor lung or tumor provided whole RNA, which was sequenced unsorted. This specimen was PBMCs, taken at surgery. This clonotype originated in a male donor with early-stage non-small cell lung cancer. This chain links TRBV28 with TRBJ2-7; no clear D. CDR3 coding DNA: TGTGCCAGCAGCTCCCCGGAAGTCTACGAGCAGTACTTC. Translating it yields CASSSPEVYEQYF. Full variable domain (remainder filled in from reference TRBV28 and TRBJ2-7): DVKVTQSSRYLVKRTGEKVFLECVQDMDHENMFWYRQDPGLGLRLIYFSYDVKMKEKGDIPEGYSVSREKKERFSLILESASTNQTSMYLCASSSPEVYEQYFGPGTRLTVT.